This T cell receptor beta chain was identified during a study of vaccination effects on CD4 cells after COVID-19. Overall study findings and caveats: The vaccine-induced clones of healthy vaccinees included only 1 of 255 that cross-reacted with common cold coronaviruses.

The CDR3 totals 12 residues. Trimming cost V 5 bases and J 4 bases, with 8 bases left between them. Germline-derived CDR1 and CDR2 are LNHDA and SQIVND (reference sequence). Clones were sequenced by immunoSEQ multiplex PCR, and TCRdb holds only the in-frame ones, with some missing. The sample has around 30,000 clones; 55% to 75% are singletons. Peptide-pool stimulation followed by sequencing identified expanded antigen-specific CD4+ clonotypes in the ViraFEST assay. With approximately ten days of culture completed, CD4+ T cells were isolated. Every participant took two doses of the BNT162b2 or mRNA-1273 vaccine. Testing of the vaccine recipients showed negative nucleocapsid antibodies and no prior SARS-CoV-2 infection. On day 3 and again on day 7, half the medium was replaced with IL-2 medium. Concerning this clone itself: The antigen is unknown.

The receptor's source is a human donor who received a COVID-19 vaccine. Material: CD4+ T cells from PBMCs cultured with HCoV-NL63 spike peptides, obtained after COVID-19 vaccination. The gene calls are TRBV19 and TRBJ2-5; unclear D gene. The CDR3: CASSQAGETQYF. The CDR3 DNA follows: TGTGCCAGTAGTCAGGCAGGAGAGACCCAGTACTTC.